A selection of T cell receptor beta chains follows, all from one sample in a study of radiotherapy plus CTLA-4 blockade in lung cancer. Method: immunoSEQ multiplex PCR; TCRdb's copy keeps in-frame clones and lacks some. Among 85,000 to 90,000 clones listed, roughly 86% were seen once. Sequenced material: peripheral blood, taken from a patient treated with radiotherapy plus ipilimumab. Receptors originate from a human donor with non-small cell lung cancer that progressed on radiotherapy plus ipilimumab. Each CDR3 is given with its conserved first and last residue. A D gene is named only where the DNA matches it firmly. The size entry is marked missing in some rows and otherwise reads once, few, many or a size class.

abundance	v_gene	j_gene	d_gene	CDR3nt	CDR3aa
NA	TRBV14	TRBJ1-1	NA	TGTGCCAGCAGCCGCCGACAGTTCTCGCTCGGGACTGAAGCTTTCTTT	CASSRRQFSLGTEAFF
NA	TRBV21-1	TRBJ2-5	NA	TGTGCCAGCAGCAATCCCCGACTAGCGGGAGGAAGGGGCCCTAAAGAGACCCAGTACTTC	CASSNPRLAGGRGPKETQYF
NA	TRBV7-8	TRBJ1-1	NA	TGTGCCAGCAGCTTGGGCTGGATTAGGGGGACAATGAACACTGAAGCTTTCTTT	CASSLGWIRGTMNTEAFF
few	TRBV10-3	TRBJ2-7	NA	TGTGCCATCAGTGAGTTAGACAGGTTCTACGAGCAGTACTTC	CAISELDRFYEQYF
NA	TRBV11-3	TRBJ2-1	TRBD1	TGTGCCAGCAGCTTGACAGGGACCGAGCAGTTCTTC	CASSLTGTEQFF
NA	TRBV30	TRBJ1-3	NA	TGTGCCTGGAGTGTAGGAAATACTTTTTCTGGAAACACCATATATTTT	CAWSVGNTFSGNTIYF
NA	TRBV2	TRBJ2-7	TRBD1	TGTGCCAGCAGTAAGGACAGGGGGCTCAGCTCCTACGAGCAGTACTTC	CASSKDRGLSSYEQYF
NA	TRBV2	TRBJ1-6	TRBD1	TGTGCCAGCAGTTGGGACAGCTCCTATAATTCACCCCTCCACTTT	CASSWDSSYNSPLHF
NA	TRBV27	TRBJ2-1	TRBD1	TGTGCCAGCAGTCAACGGACAGGGGATGGAGCCTACAATGAGCAGTTCTTC	CASSQRTGDGAYNEQFF
NA	TRBV5-1	TRBJ1-2	TRBD1	TGCGCCAGCAGCTTGGCCGCTCGCATGACAGGGTATGGCTACACCTTC	CASSLAARMTGYGYTF
NA	TRBV18	TRBJ1-1	NA	TGTGCCAGCTCTCGCGACCGAAACACTGAAGCTTTCTTT	CASSRDRNTEAFF
NA	TRBV10-3	TRBJ1-5	NA	TGTGCCATCAGTGAGATGACATCTGGTCAGCCCCAGCATTTT	CAISEMTSGQPQHF
NA	TRBV4-2	TRBJ1-5	NA	TGTGCCAGCAGCCAAGAGGACAATCAGCCCCAGCATTTT	CASSQEDNQPQHF
NA	TRBV30	TRBJ2-1	NA	TGTGCCTGGAGTGATGGCGGCCACCGGAGAAATGAGCAGTTCTTC	CAWSDGGHRRNEQFF
NA	TRBV27	TRBJ1-1	NA	TGTGCCAGCAGTTTATCTAGCGGGTGGGGCGCTGAAGCTTTCTTT	CASSLSSGWGAEAFF
NA	TRBV21-1	TRBJ2-7	NA	TGTGCCAGCAGGGCCCATAGCGGGAGTTTACCGTACGAGCAGTACTTC	CASRAHSGSLPYEQYF
few	TRBV18	TRBJ2-2	NA	TGTGCCAGCTCCCGCAGGGGCACCGGGGAGCTGTTTTTT	CASSRRGTGELFF
NA	TRBV5-1	TRBJ2-3	TRBD2	TGCGCCAGCAGCCCGGGACTAGCGGGGGGGGCCACAGATACGCAGTATTTT	CASSPGLAGGATDTQYF
NA	TRBV10-3	TRBJ2-3	NA	TGTGCCATCAATCCCGGGACACCTAGCACAGATACGCAGTATTTT	CAINPGTPSTDTQYF
NA	TRBV7-9	TRBJ2-5	NA	TGTGCCAGCAGCCGGACAGTAGAGACCCAGTACTTC	CASSRTVETQYF
NA	TRBV11-2	TRBJ2-1	NA	TGTGCCAGCAGCTTAGGACAGGCGGGGTTCAATGAGCAGTTCTTC	CASSLGQAGFNEQFF
NA	TRBV5-6	TRBJ1-5	NA	TGTGCCAGCAGCTGGGAGGTGCCGATTCAGCCCCAGCATTTT	CASSWEVPIQPQHF
NA	TRBV18	TRBJ1-1	NA	TGTGCCAGCTCACCACTCGGTGGGGGCACTGAAGCTTTCTTT	CASSPLGGGTEAFF
NA	TRBV27	TRBJ2-7	NA	TGTGCCACCTTTCCACCCTACGAGCAGTACTTC	CATFPPYEQYF
NA	TRBV6-1	TRBJ2-7	NA	TGTGCCAGCAGTGGGGGGGTCGAGCAGTACTTC	CASSGGVEQYF
NA	TRBV9	TRBJ1-1	NA	TGTGCCAGCAGCCCAAGGGGGGAGAGACCCACTGAAGCTTTCTTT	CASSPRGERPTEAFF
NA	TRBV30	TRBJ1-5	NA	TGTGCCTGGAGTCCTACAGGGTTGATGGGTCAGCCCCAGCATTTT	CAWSPTGLMGQPQHF
NA	TRBV18	TRBJ2-1	TRBD2	TGTGCCAGCTCACCCGCAGGGGCGGGAGGGATCTACAATGAGCAGTTCTTC	CASSPAGAGGIYNEQFF
NA	TRBV7-6	TRBJ1-1	NA	TGTGCCAGCAGCCCAACAGGGCTGACTGAAGCTTTCTTT	CASSPTGLTEAFF
NA	TRBV18	TRBJ2-2	TRBD2	TGTGCCAGCTCACCACTAGCGGGAGGGAGCACCGGGGAGCTGTTTTTT	CASSPLAGGSTGELFF
once	TRBV28	TRBJ1-1	NA	TGTGCCAGCAGACCTACACTAAACACTGAAGCTTTCTTT	CASRPTLNTEAFF
NA	TRBV4-3	TRBJ1-2	NA	TGCGCCAGCAGCCAAGGGGGCACTAACTATGGCTACACCTTC	CASSQGGTNYGYTF
NA	TRBV11-3	TRBJ2-3	NA	TGTGCCAGCAGCTTAAACGTCGGGATGAGTAGCACAGATACGCAGTATTTT	CASSLNVGMSSTDTQYF
NA	TRBV25-1	TRBJ2-7	NA	TGTGCCAGCAGTCCAGCCCTCTACGAGCAGTACTTC	CASSPALYEQYF
NA	TRBV5-6	TRBJ2-7	NA	TGTGCCAGCAGCCCGACGCCCACCACCTACGAGCAGTACTTC	CASSPTPTTYEQYF
NA	TRBV11-2	TRBJ2-1	TRBD2	TGTGCCAGGCAACTGGGCGGGGGGGCGCGGAATGAGCAGTTCTTC	CARQLGGGARNEQFF
NA	TRBV5-1	TRBJ2-7	TRBD2	TGCGCCAGCAGCTTACTAGCGGGGACGGGGGGTGAGCAGTACTTC	CASSLLAGTGGEQYF
NA	TRBV5-1	TRBJ1-3	NA	TGCGCCAGCAGCTTGGACGGAAATGGAAACACCATATATTTT	CASSLDGNGNTIYF
NA	TRBV30	TRBJ1-6	TRBD1	TGTGCCTGGAGTCCACAGGGGGCGCATTCACCCCTCCACTTT	CAWSPQGAHSPLHF
NA	TRBV4-2	TRBJ1-3	NA	TGTGCCAGCCGGCAGGCTGCCTCTGGAAACACCATATATTTT	CASRQAASGNTIYF
NA	TRBV28	TRBJ1-2	TRBD1	TGTGCCAGCAGCCGACAGGGGGCGCAAGGCTACACCTTC	CASSRQGAQGYTF
NA	TRBV29-1	TRBJ1-5	TRBD1	TGCAGCGTTGGGTATGGGGACAGGGGGCAGCCCCAGCATTTT	CSVGYGDRGQPQHF